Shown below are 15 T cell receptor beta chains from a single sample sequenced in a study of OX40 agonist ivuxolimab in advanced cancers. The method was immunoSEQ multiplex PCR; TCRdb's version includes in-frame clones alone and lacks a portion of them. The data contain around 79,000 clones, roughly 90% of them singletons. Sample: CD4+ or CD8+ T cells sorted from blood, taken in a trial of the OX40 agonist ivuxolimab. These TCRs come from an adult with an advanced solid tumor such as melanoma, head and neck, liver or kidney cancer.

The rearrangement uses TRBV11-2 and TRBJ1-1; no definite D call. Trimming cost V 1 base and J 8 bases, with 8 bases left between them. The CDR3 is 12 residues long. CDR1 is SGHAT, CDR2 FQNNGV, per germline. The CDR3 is CASSLGVSEAFF. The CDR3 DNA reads TGTGCCAGCAGCTTAGGGGTCTCCGAAGCTTTCTTT. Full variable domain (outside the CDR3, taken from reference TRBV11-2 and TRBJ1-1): EAGVAQSPRYKIIEKRQSVAFWCNPISGHATLYWYQQILGQGPKLLIQFQNNGVVDDSQLPKDRFSAERLKGVDSTLKIQPAKLEDSAVYLCASSLGVSEAFFGQGTRLTVV.

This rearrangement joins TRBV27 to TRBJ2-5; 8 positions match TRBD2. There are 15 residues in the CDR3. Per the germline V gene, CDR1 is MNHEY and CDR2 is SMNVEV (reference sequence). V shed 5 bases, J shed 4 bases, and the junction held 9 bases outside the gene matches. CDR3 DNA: TGTGCCAGCAGTCGATTTAGCGGGGATTCAGAGACCCAGTACTTC. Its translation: CASSRFSGDSETQYF.

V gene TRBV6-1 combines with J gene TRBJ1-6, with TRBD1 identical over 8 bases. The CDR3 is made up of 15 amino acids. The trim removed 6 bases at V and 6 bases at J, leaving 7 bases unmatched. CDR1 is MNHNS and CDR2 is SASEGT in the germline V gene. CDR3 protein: CASSLDRDRNSPLHF. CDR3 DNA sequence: TGTGCCAGCAGCCTGGACAGGGATCGTAATTCACCCCTCCACTTT.

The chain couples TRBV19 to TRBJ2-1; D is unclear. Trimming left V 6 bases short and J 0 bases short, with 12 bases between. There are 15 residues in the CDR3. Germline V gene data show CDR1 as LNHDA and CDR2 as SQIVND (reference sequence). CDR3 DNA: TGTGCCAGTAGCCTCTTGGGAAGCTCCTACAATGAGCAGTTCTTC. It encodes CASSLLGSSYNEQFF.

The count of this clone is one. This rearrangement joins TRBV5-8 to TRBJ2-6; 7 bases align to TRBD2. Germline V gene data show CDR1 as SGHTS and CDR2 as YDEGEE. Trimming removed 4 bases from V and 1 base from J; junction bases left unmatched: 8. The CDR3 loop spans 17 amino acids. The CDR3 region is CASSPLAVLSGANVLTF. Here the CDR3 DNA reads TGTGCCAGCAGCCCCCTAGCGGTGTTATCTGGGGCCAACGTCCTGACTTTC.

CDR3 residues: CASSKGHRPGPNTEAFF. DNA of the CDR3: TGTGCCAGCAGCAAAGGTCATCGTCCAGGCCCGAACACTGAAGCTTTCTTT. V usage is TRBV21-1 and J usage is TRBJ1-1; TRBD1, the table's D call, lacks a check against the DNA. TRBV21-1 is tagged as a pseudogene. The CDR3 has 17 residues.

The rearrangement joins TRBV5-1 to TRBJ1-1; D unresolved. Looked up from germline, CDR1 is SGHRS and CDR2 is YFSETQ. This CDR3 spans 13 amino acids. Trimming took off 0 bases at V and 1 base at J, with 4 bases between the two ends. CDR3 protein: CASSLAKNTEAFF. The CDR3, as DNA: TGCGCCAGCAGCTTGGCCAAGAACACTGAAGCTTTCTTT.

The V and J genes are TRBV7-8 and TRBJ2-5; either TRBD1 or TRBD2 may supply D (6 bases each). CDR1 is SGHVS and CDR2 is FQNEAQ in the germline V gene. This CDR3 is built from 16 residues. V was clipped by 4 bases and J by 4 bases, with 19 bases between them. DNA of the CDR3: TGTGCCAGCAGCTCACTGGGGGGCTTATCGGGAGAGACCCAGTACTTC. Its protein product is CASSSLGGLSGETQYF.

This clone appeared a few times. The CDR3: CASSPTLNTEAFF. CDR3 nucleotides: TGCGCCAGCAGCCCAACCCTGAACACTGAAGCTTTCTTT. This sequence joins TRBV5-1 and TRBJ1-1, with D unclear. The CDR3 totals 13 residues. Trimming removed 4 bases from V and 0 bases from J, with 7 bases in between. Germline V CDR1 and CDR2: SGHRS, YFSETQ.

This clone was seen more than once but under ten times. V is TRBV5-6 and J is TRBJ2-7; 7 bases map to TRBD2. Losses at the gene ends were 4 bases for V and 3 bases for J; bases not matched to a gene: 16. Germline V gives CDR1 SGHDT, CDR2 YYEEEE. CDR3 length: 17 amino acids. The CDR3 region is CASSGRASYGGSYEQYF. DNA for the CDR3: TGTGCCAGCAGCGGGAGAGCCTCTTACGGGGGGAGCTACGAGCAGTACTTC. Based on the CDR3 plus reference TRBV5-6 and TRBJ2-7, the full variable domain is DAGVTQSPTHLIKTRGQQVTLRCSPKSGHDTVSWYQQALGQGPQFIFQYYEEEERQRGNFPDRFSGHQFPNYSSELNVNALLLGDSALYLCASSGRASYGGSYEQYFGPGTRLTVT.

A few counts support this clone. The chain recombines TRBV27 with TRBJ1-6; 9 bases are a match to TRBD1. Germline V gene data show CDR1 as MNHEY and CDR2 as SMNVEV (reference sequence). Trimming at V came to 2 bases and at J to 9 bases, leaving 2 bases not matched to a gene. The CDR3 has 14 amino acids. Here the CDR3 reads CASSLGTGLSPLHF. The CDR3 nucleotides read TGTGCCAGCAGTTTAGGGACAGGGCTTTCACCCCTCCACTTT.

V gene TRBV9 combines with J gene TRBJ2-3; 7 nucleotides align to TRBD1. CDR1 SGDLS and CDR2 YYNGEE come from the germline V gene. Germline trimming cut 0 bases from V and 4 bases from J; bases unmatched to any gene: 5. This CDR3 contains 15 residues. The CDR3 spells CASSVGTGASDTQYF. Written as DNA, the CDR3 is TGTGCCAGCAGCGTAGGAACAGGGGCATCAGATACGCAGTATTTT.

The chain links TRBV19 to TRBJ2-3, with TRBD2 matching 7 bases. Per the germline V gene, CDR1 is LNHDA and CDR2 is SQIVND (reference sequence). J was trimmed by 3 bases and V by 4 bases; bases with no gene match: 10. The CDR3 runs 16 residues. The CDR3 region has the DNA TGTGCCAGTAGTAACCGCTTTGGGGGGGTTACAGATACGCAGTATTTT. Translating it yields CASSNRFGGVTDTQYF.

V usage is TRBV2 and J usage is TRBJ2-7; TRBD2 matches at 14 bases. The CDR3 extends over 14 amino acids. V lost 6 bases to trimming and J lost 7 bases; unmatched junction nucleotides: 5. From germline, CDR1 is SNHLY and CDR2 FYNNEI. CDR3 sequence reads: CASSGTSGGAEQYF. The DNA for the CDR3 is TGTGCCAGCAGCGGGACTAGCGGGGGCGCGGAGCAGTACTTC.

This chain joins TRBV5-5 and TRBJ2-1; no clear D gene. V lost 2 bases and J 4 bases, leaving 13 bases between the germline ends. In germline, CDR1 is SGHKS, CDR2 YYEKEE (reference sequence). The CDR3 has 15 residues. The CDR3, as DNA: TGTGCCAGCAGCTTTTCAGGTCCCAGTTACAATGAGCAGTTCTTC. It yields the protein CASSFSGPSYNEQFF.